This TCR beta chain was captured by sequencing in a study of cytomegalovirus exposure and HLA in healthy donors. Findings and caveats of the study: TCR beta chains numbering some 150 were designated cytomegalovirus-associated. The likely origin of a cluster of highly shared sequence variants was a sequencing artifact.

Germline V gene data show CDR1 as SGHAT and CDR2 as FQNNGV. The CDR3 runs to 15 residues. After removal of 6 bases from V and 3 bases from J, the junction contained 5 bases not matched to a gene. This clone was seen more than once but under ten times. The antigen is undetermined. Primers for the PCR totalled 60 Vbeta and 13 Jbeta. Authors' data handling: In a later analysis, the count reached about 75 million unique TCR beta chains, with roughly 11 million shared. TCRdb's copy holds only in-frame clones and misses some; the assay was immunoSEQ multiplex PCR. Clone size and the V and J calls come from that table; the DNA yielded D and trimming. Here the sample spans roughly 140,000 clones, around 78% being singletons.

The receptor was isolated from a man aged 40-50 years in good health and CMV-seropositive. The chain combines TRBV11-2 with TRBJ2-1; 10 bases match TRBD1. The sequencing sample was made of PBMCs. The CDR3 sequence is CASSYRDRGYNEQFF. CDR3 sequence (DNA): TGTGCCAGCAGTTATCGGGACAGGGGCTACAATGAGCAGTTCTTC.